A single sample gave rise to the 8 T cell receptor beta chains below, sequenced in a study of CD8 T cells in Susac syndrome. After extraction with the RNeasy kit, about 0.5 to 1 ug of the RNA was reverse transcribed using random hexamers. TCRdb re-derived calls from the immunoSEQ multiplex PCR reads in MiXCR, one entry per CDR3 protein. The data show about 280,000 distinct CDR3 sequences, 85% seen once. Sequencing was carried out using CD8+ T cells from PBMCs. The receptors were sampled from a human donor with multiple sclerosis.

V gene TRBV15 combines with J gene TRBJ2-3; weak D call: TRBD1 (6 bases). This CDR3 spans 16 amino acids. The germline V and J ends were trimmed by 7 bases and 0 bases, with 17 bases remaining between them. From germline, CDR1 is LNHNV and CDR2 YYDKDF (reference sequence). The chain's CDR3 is CATTSREGESTDTQYF. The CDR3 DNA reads TGTGCCACCACATCCAGAGAGGGGGAAAGCACAGATACGCAGTATTTT.

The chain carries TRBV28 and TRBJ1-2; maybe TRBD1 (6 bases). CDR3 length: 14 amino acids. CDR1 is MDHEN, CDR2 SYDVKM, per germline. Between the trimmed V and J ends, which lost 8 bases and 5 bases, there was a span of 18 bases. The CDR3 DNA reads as TGTGCCAGCCGATCGTTGGGGGGGCAGTATGGCTACACCTTC. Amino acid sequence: CASRSLGGQYGYTF.

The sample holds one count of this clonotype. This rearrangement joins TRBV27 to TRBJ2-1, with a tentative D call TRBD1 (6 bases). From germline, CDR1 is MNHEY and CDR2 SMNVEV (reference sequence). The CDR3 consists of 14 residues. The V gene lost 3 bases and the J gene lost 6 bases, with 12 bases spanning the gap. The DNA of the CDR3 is TGTGCCAGCAGTTTGGGGGCGACAGGCAATGAGCAGTTCTTC. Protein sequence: CASSLGATGNEQFF.

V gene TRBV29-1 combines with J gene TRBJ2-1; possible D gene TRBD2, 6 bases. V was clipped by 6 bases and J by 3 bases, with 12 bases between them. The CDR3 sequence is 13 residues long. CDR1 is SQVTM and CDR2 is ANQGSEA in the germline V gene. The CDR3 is CSVDLADYNEQFF. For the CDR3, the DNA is TGCAGCGTGGATTTAGCGGACTACAATGAGCAGTTCTTC.

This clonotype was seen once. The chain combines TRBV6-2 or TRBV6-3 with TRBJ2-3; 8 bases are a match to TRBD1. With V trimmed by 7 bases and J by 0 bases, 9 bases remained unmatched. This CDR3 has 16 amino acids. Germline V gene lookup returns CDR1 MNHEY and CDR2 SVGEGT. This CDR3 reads CASIPLDRASTDTQYF. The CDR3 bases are TGTGCCAGCATTCCCCTGGACAGGGCCAGCACAGATACGCAGTATTTT.

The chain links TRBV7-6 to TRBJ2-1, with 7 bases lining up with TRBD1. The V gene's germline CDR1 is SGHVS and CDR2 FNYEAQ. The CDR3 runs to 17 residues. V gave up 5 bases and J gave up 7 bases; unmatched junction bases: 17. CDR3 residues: CASSTHTGERQGNEQFF. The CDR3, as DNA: TGTGCCAGCAGCACCCACACAGGGGAGCGCCAAGGAAATGAGCAGTTCTTC.

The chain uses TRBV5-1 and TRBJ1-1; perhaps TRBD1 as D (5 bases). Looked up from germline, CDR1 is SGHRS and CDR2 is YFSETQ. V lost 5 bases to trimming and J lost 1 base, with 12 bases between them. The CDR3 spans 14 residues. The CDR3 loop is CASRGGGGNTEAFF. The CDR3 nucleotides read TGCGCCAGCAGGGGCGGTGGGGGGAACACTGAAGCTTTCTTT.

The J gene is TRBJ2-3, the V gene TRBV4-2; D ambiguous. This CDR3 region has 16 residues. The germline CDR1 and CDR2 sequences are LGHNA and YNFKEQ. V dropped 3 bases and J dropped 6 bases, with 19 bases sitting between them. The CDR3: CASSQTDWALGDTQYF. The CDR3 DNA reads TGTGCCAGCAGCCAGACCGACTGGGCGCTCGGGGATACGCAGTATTTT.